This T cell receptor (beta chain) was recorded in a study of T cell responses to AZD1222 COVID-19 vaccine. Overall study findings and caveats: Baseline antibody screening turned up just six or seven seropositive AZD1222 recipients. Epitopes outside B.1.351 and B.1.1.7 mutated regions reportedly drew nearly half of spike TCRs.

Assay used: immunoSEQ multiplex PCR; TCRdb lists only in-frame clones, some missing. The data hold around 220,000 clones, with approximately 94% observed a single time. This clone was seen more than once but under ten times. Its antigen is undetermined. The J segment lost 0 bases and the V segment lost 6 bases, leaving 4 bases of the junction unmatched. This CDR3 has 15 residues. Germline CDR1 MDHEN, CDR2 SYDVKM. This sequence joins TRBV28 and TRBJ2-2, with 7 nucleotides matching TRBD2. This sample comprised peripheral blood, obtained 28 days after the second dose of the MenACWY control vaccine. The source of this sequence is an adult who received the MenACWY meningococcal vaccine as a control. CDR3 nucleotide sequence: TGTGCCAGCAGAACCGGACTAGCGAACACCGGGGAGCTGTTTTTT. Amino acids: CASRTGLANTGELFF.